The 26 T cell receptor beta chains below were found in one sample sequenced in a study of spatial heterogeneity in lung cancer (dated by TCRdb to between 2017 and 2020). Their antigen targets remain unknown. Explained via the paper, the time point label denotes: sample taken at primary tumor resection. The library was prepared using 5' RACE. TCRdb shows the sequencer as NextSeq 500. Using fastp at Q25 and MiXCR, TCRdb reprocessed the public reads and kept productive beta chains. Each entry is one CDR3 protein sequence, shown with its most common DNA and genes. For this sample the table gives 15,000 to 20,000 distinct CDR3 sequences, of which about 7.5% were detected only once. The ten largest clones capture roughly 20% of the sample. Overall results and qualifications from the work: The tumor nonsynonymous mutation count correlated with the number of expanded intratumoral alpha and beta TCRs.

Sequenced material: lung tumor tissue, taken at surgery. All receptors derive from a male donor with early-stage non-small cell lung cancer.

The genes are TRBV27 and TRBJ2-5; 9 bases map to TRBD1. The trim removed 6 bases at V and 5 bases at J, leaving 13 bases unmatched. Germline V gives CDR1 MNHEY, CDR2 SMNVEV (reference sequence). The CDR3 loop spans 16 amino acids. Here the CDR3 DNA reads TGTGCCAGCAGGGGGGGAGGACAGGGGACTTACGAGACCCAGTACTTC. Amino acids: CASRGGGQGTYETQYF.

This clonotype came up many times. The chain has TRBV3-1 and TRBJ2-2, with D maybe TRBD2 (5 bases). Germline V CDR1 and CDR2: LGHDT, YNNKEL (reference sequence). Trimming pared 2 bases from V and 4 bases from J, leaving 17 bases between. The CDR3 is 17 residues long. The CDR3 sequence: CASSQTRGFRGTGELFF. The CDR3 DNA reads as TGTGCCAGCAGCCAAACGCGAGGGTTCAGAGGCACCGGGGAGCTGTTTTTT. Together with reference TRBV3-1 and TRBJ2-2, the CDR3 gives the full variable domain: DTAVSQTPKYLVTQMGNDKSIKCEQNLGHDTMYWYKQDSKKFLKIMFSYNNKELIINETVPNRFSPKSPDKAHLNLHINSLELGDSAVYFCASSQTRGFRGTGELFFGEGSRLTVL.

The gene calls are TRBV2 and TRBJ2-3; D not resolved. Trimming shortened V by 3 bases and J by 4 bases, and 11 bases separated the two germline ends. CDR1 and CDR2 (germline): SNHLY, FYNNEI. The CDR3 covers 14 residues. The DNA of the CDR3 is TGTGCCAGCAGTGATTTCGTACGGTCAGATACGCAGTATTTT. Amino acid sequence: CASSDFVRSDTQYF.

This clonotype was recorded a few times. CDR3 bases: TGCAGTGCTAGAGAACAGGGGCGCGGGGACACTGAAGCTTTCTTT. Translating it yields CSAREQGRGDTEAFF. The chain employs TRBV20-1 and TRBJ1-1, with 7 bases identical to TRBD1. The CDR3 extends over 15 amino acids. Germline CDR1 and CDR2: DFQATT and SNEGSKA (reference sequence). The V gene end was trimmed by 0 bases and the J gene end by 3 bases; junction bases not matched to a gene: 7.

By sample fraction, this clonotype is medium-sized. The chain recombines TRBV11-2 with TRBJ2-1; TRBD2 might be the D (6 bases). The CDR3 is 15 residues long. In germline, CDR1 is SGHAT, CDR2 FQNNGV. V was shortened by 5 bases and J by 8 bases, with 19 bases between the two germline ends. CDR3 nucleotides: TGTGCCAGCAGCCTTAATTCGGGCGGGGACTATGAGCAGTTCTTC. As protein: CASSLNSGGDYEQFF.

There are many counts of this clonotype. The chain couples TRBV27 to TRBJ1-2; 12 nucleotides agree with TRBD1. The length of the CDR3 is 16 residues. J gave up 2 bases and V 8 bases, and 9 bases lay outside the gene matches. Germline assignment: CDR1 MNHEY and CDR2 SMNVEV (reference sequence). This CDR3 is CASLGDRGRENYGYTF. In DNA form, the CDR3 reads TGTGCCAGCCTGGGGGACAGGGGGCGCGAGAACTATGGCTACACCTTC.

In its sample, this clonotype was seen many times. J is TRBJ1-2 and V is TRBV27; 7 nucleotides line up with TRBD1. Trimming removed 5 bases from V and 8 bases from J; junction bases left unmatched: 17. Germline values: CDR1 MNHEY, CDR2 SMNVEV (reference sequence). The CDR3 covers 16 residues. The CDR3 sequence: CASSTGQVSPLRGYTF. The CDR3 DNA reads as TGTGCCAGCAGTACAGGACAGGTATCCCCTCTAAGGGGCTACACCTTC.

This clonotype was observed many times. V gene TRBV11-2 combines with J gene TRBJ1-1; D remains unclear. V was shortened by 0 bases and J by 0 bases, with 2 bases between the two germline ends. The CDR3 has 13 amino acids. Germline V gives CDR1 SGHAT, CDR2 FQNNGV. Here the CDR3 reads CASSLELNTEAFF. The CDR3 DNA reads as TGTGCCAGCAGCTTAGAGTTGAACACTGAAGCTTTCTTT.

In its sample, this clonotype was seen many times. The chain links TRBV27 to TRBJ1-3; no definite D call. The CDR3 is 14 amino acids. Germline V gene lookup returns CDR1 MNHEY and CDR2 SMNVEV (reference sequence). Trimming removed 3 bases from V and 0 bases from J, with 6 bases in between. DNA of the CDR3: TGTGCCAGCAGTTTGCGGAGCTCTGGAAACACCATATATTTT. The encoded protein is CASSLRSSGNTIYF.

This clonotype was seen many times. The chain recombines TRBV20-1 with TRBJ1-4; TRBD1 might be the D (5 bases). The CDR3 contains 17 residues. V lost 0 bases and J 2 bases, leaving 16 bases between the germline ends. CDR1 and CDR2 (germline): DFQATT, SNEGSKA (reference sequence). CDR3 nucleotide sequence: TGCAGTGCTAGAGATAGGGGCAGGTTCTCGACTAATGAAAAACTGTTTTTT. It encodes CSARDRGRFSTNEKLFF.

This clonotype is termed medium-sized. The J gene is TRBJ2-3, the V gene TRBV20-1; TRBD2 aligns across 8 bases. The CDR3 length is 16 residues. The V and J ends lost 1 base and 6 bases, in that order; junction bases with no gene match: 12. Germline CDR1 is DFQATT and CDR2 is SNEGSKA (reference sequence). The CDR3 is CSARGERAGAGDTQYF. CDR3 sequence (DNA): TGCAGTGCTAGAGGTGAAAGAGCGGGGGCTGGGGATACGCAGTATTTT.

This clonotype was found many times. The chain carries TRBV5-1 and TRBJ1-3; no clear D gene. Deletions cut 1 base from V and 0 bases from J, with 11 bases between. CDR1 and CDR2 from the germline V gene are SGHRS and YFSETQ. The CDR3 is made up of 16 amino acids. Written as DNA, the CDR3 is TGCGCCAGCAGCTTGAATGGCGGCAGCTCTGGAAACACCATATATTTT. This codes for CASSLNGGSSGNTIYF. Together with reference TRBV5-1 and TRBJ1-3, the CDR3 gives the full variable domain: KAGVTQTPRYLIKTRGQQVTLSCSPISGHRSVSWYQQTPGQGLQFLFEYFSETQRNKGNFPGRFSGRQFSNSRSEMNVSTLELGDSALYLCASSLNGGSSGNTIYFGEGSWLTVV.

By share, this clonotype counts as medium-sized. The genes are TRBV12-3 or TRBV12-4 and TRBJ1-5; no definite D call. This CDR3 is built from 13 residues. V was pared by 3 bases and J by 8 bases, with 11 bases between. The CDR3 DNA sequence: TGTGCCAGCAGTTTTGGGGTCAAGGAGCCCCAGCATTTT. As protein: CASSFGVKEPQHF.

The rearrangement uses TRBV12-3 or TRBV12-4 and TRBJ1-1, with TRBD1 as a possible D gene (5 bases). This CDR3 region has 15 residues. Between the trimmed V and J ends, which lost 3 bases and 5 bases, there was a span of 16 bases. CDR3 loop: CASSFRGSAGTEAFF. The CDR3 DNA is TGTGCCAGCAGTTTTAGGGGCTCGGCGGGGACTGAAGCTTTCTTT.

This clonotype appeared many times. V is TRBV12-3 or TRBV12-4 and J is TRBJ1-5; possibly TRBD1 for D (6 bases). The length of the CDR3 is 17 residues. V lost 5 bases, J lost 4 bases, and 21 bases lay in between. CDR3: CASSPRDRITFNQPQHF. CDR3 nucleotides: TGTGCCAGCAGTCCAAGAGACAGGATAACATTTAATCAGCCCCAGCATTTT.

This clonotype was counted between two and nine times. The V gene is TRBV6-5, the J gene TRBJ2-7, with 8 bases that match TRBD1. Trimming removed 0 bases from V and 4 bases from J; junction bases left unmatched: 8. Germline CDR1 MNHEY, CDR2 SVGAGI. This CDR3 spans 16 amino acids. This chain's CDR3 is CASSYSGGQGSYEQYF. Here the CDR3 DNA reads TGTGCCAGCAGTTACTCCGGCGGACAGGGATCGTACGAGCAGTACTTC.

This clonotype was seen at least ten times. V usage is TRBV3-1 and J usage is TRBJ2-2, with a weak D call TRBD2 (5 bases). Per germline, CDR1 LGHDT and CDR2 YNNKEL (reference sequence). The CDR3 has 14 amino acids. Trimming cost V 6 bases and J 3 bases, with 11 bases left between them. Here the CDR3 reads CASRVTSHTGELFF. CDR3 DNA: TGTGCCAGCAGAGTTACTAGTCACACCGGGGAGCTGTTTTTT.

This clonotype has at least ten counts. V gene TRBV5-4 combines with J gene TRBJ1-4; maybe TRBD1 (5 bases). Looked up from germline, CDR1 is SGHNT and CDR2 is YYREEE (reference sequence). This CDR3 comprises 15 residues. Trimming removed 0 bases from V and 4 bases from J, with 10 bases in between. The CDR3 nucleotides are TGTGCCAGCAGCTTGGGGGGGACGGGTAATGAAAAACTGTTTTTT. This sequence encodes CASSLGGTGNEKLFF.

This clonotype was detected many times. The chain combines TRBV6-1 with TRBJ1-2; 7 bases match TRBD1. CDR3 size: 15 residues. V shed 1 base, J shed 3 bases, and the junction held 5 bases outside the gene matches. In germline, CDR1 is MNHNS, CDR2 SASEGT. DNA for the CDR3: TGTGCCAGCAGTGAAGAGGGACAGCTTTACTATGGCTACACCTTC. The encoded protein is CASSEEGQLYYGYTF.

This clonotype came up a few times. The chain couples TRBV7-9 to TRBJ2-1; 8 bases line up with TRBD1. CDR1 is SEHNR and CDR2 is FQNEAQ in the germline V gene (reference sequence). The CDR3 is 16 residues long. The J segment lost 2 bases and the V segment lost 5 bases, leaving 8 bases of the junction unmatched. In DNA, the CDR3 is TGTGCCAGCAGCCGTTCCCGACAGGGGACCTACAATGAGCAGTTCTTC. Its protein is CASSRSRQGTYNEQFF.

This clonotype was detected ten times or more. The V call is TRBV13, the J call TRBJ2-5, with a tentative D call TRBD2 (6 bases). This CDR3 is 11 amino acids long. Between the trimmed V and J ends, which lost 4 bases and 8 bases, there was a span of 8 bases. The germline gives CDR1 PRHDT, CDR2 FYEKMQ (reference sequence). The CDR3 loop is CASSSGVTQYF. The CDR3 nucleotides are TGTGCCAGCAGCTCGGGGGTCACCCAGTACTTC.

This clonotype was detected many times. V and J are TRBV29-1 and TRBJ1-1, with TRBD1 as a possible D gene (5 bases). V lost 3 bases and J 8 bases, leaving 19 bases between the germline ends. Per germline, CDR1 SQVTM and CDR2 ANQGSEA. The CDR3 has 14 residues. CDR3 region: CSVDSGTHTGEAFF. CDR3 bases: TGCAGCGTTGATTCCGGGACCCATACGGGAGAAGCTTTCTTT. Filled out from reference TRBV29-1 and TRBJ1-1, the complete variable domain reads SAVISQKPSRDICQRGTSLTIQCQVDSQVTMMFWYRQQPGQSLTLIATANQGSEATYESGFVIDKFPISRPNLTFSTLTVSNMSPEDSSIYLCSVDSGTHTGEAFFGQGTRLTVV.

This clonotype was counted at least ten times. This chain links TRBV5-1 with TRBJ2-3; no clear D gene. V lost 0 bases, J lost 3 bases, and 8 bases lay in between. Germline CDR1 reads SGHRS; CDR2 reads YFSETQ. The CDR3 is made up of 14 amino acids. CDR3 amino acids: CASSLASETDTQYF. The CDR3 DNA follows: TGCGCCAGCAGCTTGGCCTCAGAAACAGATACGCAGTATTTT.

This clonotype has just a few counts. The V and J genes are TRBV25-1 and TRBJ2-5, with D hard to call. The germline V gene encodes CDR1 MGHDK and CDR2 SYGVNS. The CDR3 has 11 residues. The V end lost 6 bases, the J end lost 4 bases, and 6 bases lay between the germline ends. The CDR3 region has the DNA TGTGCCAGCAGCTTCGGAGAGACCCAGTACTTC. The encoded protein is CASSFGETQYF.

CDR3 coding DNA: TGCAGTGCTAGTCCTGGAAGTGGACTTAGCTCCACAGATACGCAGTATTTT. Translation: CSASPGSGLSSTDTQYF. The V gene is TRBV20-1, the J gene TRBJ2-3; perhaps TRBD2 as D (5 bases). CDR3 size: 17 residues. Trimming took 3 bases from V and 2 from J, leaving 21 bases between them. Germline assignment: CDR1 DFQATT and CDR2 SNEGSKA (reference sequence).

This clonotype was detected a few times. The V call is TRBV5-1, the J call TRBJ2-5, with TRBD1 matching over 8 bases. This CDR3 contains 12 residues. J gave up 4 bases and V 6 bases, and 2 bases lay outside the gene matches. Germline V gene data show CDR1 as SGHRS and CDR2 as YFSETQ. Written as DNA, the CDR3 is TGCGCCAGCACAGGGGGCGGAGAGACCCAGTACTTC. Amino acid sequence: CASTGGGETQYF.